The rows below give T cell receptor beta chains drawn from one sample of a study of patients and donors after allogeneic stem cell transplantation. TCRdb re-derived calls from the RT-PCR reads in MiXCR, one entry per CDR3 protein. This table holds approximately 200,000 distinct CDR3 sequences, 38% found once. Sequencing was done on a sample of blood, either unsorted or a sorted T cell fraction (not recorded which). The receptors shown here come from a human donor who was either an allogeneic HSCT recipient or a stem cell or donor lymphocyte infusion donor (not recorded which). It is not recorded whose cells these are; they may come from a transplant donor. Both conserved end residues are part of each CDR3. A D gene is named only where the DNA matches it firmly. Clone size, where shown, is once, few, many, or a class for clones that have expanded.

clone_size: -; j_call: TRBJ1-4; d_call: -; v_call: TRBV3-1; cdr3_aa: CASSQETGQVGKLFF; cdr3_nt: TGTGCCAGCAGCCAAGAGACAGGCCAAGTGGGAAAACTGTTTTTT
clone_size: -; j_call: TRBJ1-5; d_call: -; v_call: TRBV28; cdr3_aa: CASRGAGSNQPQHF; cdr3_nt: TGTGCCAGCAGAGGGGCGGGTAGCAATCAGCCCCAGCATTTT
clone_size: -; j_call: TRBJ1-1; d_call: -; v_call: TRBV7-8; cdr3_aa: CASSSKASQGLMGTEAFF; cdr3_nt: TGTGCCAGCAGTTCTAAGGCCAGTCAAGGTTTAATGGGCACTGAAGCTTTCTTT
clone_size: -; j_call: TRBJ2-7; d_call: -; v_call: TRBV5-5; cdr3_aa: CASSLAETTYEQYF; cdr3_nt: TGTGCCAGCAGCTTGGCGGAGACCACCTACGAGCAGTACTTC
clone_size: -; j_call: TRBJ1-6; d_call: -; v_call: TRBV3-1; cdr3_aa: CASSHGGAPLHF; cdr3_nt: TGTGCCAGCAGCCACGGGGGAGCACCCCTCCACTTT
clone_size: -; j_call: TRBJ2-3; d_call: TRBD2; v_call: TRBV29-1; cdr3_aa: CSVKTSGGVTDTQYF; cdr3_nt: TGCAGCGTTAAAACTAGCGGGGGGGTCACAGATACGCAGTATTTT
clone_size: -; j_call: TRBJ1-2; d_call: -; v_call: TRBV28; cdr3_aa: CATRRYGYTF; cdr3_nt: TGTGCCACCCGTCGGTATGGCTACACCTTC
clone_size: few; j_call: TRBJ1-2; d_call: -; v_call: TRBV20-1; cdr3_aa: CSASVEPVGYTF; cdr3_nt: TGCAGTGCTAGCGTCGAGCCCGTTGGCTACACCTTC
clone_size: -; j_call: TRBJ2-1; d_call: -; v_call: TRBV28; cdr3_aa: CASSLMRVNEQFF; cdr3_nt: TGTGCCAGCAGTTTAATGCGAGTAAATGAGCAGTTCTTC
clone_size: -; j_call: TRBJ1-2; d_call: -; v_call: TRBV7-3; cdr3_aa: CASSLGGGAGYTF; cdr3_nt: TGTGCCAGCAGCTTAGGCGGGGGTGCAGGCTACACCTTC
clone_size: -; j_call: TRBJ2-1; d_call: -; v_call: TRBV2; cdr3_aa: CASIGRNRVNGEQFF; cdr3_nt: TGTGCCAGCATCGGTCGGAACAGGGTAAACGGTGAGCAGTTCTTC
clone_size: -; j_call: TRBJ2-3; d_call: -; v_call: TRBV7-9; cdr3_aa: CASSLGGLTQYF; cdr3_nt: TGTGCCAGCAGCTTAGGTGGCTTAACGCAGTATTTT
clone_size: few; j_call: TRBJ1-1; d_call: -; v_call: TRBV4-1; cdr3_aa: CASSQMTRAEAFF; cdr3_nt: TGCGCCAGCAGCCAAATGACTCGGGCTGAAGCTTTCTTT
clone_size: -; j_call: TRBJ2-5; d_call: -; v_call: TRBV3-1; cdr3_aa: CASSQSASTRETQYF; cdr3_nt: TGTGCCAGCAGCCAATCAGCGTCCACTCGGGAGACCCAGTACTTC
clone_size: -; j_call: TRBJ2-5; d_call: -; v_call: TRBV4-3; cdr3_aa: CASSHNLWETQYF; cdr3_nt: TGCGCCAGCAGCCATAATTTGTGGGAGACCCAGTACTTC
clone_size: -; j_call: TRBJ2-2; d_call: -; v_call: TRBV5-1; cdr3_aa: CASSDSDTGELFF; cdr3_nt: TGCGCCAGCAGCGATTCAGACACCGGGGAGCTGTTTTTT
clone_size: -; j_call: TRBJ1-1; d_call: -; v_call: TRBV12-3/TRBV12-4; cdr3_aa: CASSPPGFLIAFF; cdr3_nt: TGTGCCAGCAGTCCCCCGGGATTTTTAATAGCTTTCTTT
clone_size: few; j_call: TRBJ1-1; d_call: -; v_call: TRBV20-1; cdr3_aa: CSARLPGRLSEAFF; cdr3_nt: TGCAGTGCTAGACTACCGGGACGCCTATCTGAAGCTTTCTTT
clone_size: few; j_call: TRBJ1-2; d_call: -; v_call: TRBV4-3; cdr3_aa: CASSQGDRSEYGYTF; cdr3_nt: TGCGCCAGCAGCCAAGGTGACAGGAGTGAATATGGCTACACCTTC
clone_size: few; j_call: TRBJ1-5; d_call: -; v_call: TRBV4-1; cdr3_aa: CASSQDLLIYQPQHF; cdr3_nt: TGCGCCAGCAGCCAAGATCTGTTGATTTATCAGCCCCAGCATTTT
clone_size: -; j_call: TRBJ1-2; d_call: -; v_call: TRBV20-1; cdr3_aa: CSARVGKFNYGYTF; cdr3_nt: TGCAGTGCTAGAGTGGGTAAATTCAACTATGGCTACACCTTC
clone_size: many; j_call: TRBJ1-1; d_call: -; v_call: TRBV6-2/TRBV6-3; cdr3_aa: CASSYTGNTEAFF; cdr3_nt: TGTGCCAGCAGTTACACGGGAAACACTGAAGCTTTCTTT
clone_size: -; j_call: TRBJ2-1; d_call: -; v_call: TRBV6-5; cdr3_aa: CASSHGPKQFF; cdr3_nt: TGTGCCAGCAGCCACGGACCGAAGCAGTTCTTC
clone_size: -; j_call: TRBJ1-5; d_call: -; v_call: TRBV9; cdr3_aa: CASSVVQPKYSNQPQHF; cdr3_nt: TGTGCCAGCAGCGTAGTTCAGCCCAAGTATAGCAATCAGCCCCAGCATTTT
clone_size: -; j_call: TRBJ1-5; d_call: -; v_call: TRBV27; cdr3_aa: CASSSLRPRVRPSNQPQHF; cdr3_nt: TGTGCCAGCAGCTCCCTAAGGCCCCGAGTGCGCCCTAGCAATCAGCCCCAGCATTTT
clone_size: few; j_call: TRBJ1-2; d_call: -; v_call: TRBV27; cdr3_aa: CASSFNRYYGYTF; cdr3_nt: TGTGCCAGCAGTTTCAACAGGTACTATGGCTACACCTTC
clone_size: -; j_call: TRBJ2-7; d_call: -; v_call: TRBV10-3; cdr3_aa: CAISDSKGHFYEQYF; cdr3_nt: TGTGCCATCAGTGACTCCAAAGGGCATTTCTACGAGCAGTACTTC
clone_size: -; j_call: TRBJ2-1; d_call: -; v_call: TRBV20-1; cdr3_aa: CSADTGNNEQFF; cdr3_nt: TGCAGTGCGGACACAGGGAACAATGAGCAGTTCTTC
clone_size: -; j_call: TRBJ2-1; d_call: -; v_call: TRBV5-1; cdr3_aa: CASSFRVESSYNEQFF; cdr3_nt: TGCGCGAGCAGCTTCCGAGTGGAGAGCTCCTACAATGAGCAGTTCTTC
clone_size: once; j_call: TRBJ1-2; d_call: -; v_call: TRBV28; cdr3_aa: CASSTTARSANYGYTF; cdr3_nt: TGTGCCAGCAGCACGACAGCCAGGTCAGCTAACTATGGCTACACCTTC
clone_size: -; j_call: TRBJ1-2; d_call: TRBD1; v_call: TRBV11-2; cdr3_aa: CASSLEGATGRKSYGYTF; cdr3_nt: TGTGCCAGCAGCTTAGAGGGCGCGACAGGGAGGAAAAGCTATGGCTACACCTTC
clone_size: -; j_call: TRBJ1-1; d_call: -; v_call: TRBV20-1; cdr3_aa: CSARWGRNTEAFF; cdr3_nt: TGCAGTGCGAGATGGGGGAGGAACACTGAAGCTTTCTTT
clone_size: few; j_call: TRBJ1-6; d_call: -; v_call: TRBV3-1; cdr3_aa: CASSQVAVNSPLHF; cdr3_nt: TGTGCCAGCAGCCAAGTTGCAGTAAATTCACCCCTCCACTTT
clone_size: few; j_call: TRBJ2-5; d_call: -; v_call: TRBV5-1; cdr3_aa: CASSLAAQETQYF; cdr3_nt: TGCGCCAGCAGCTTGGCGGCGCAAGAGACCCAGTACTTC
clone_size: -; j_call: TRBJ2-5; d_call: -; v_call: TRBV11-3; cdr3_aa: CASSLESETETQYF; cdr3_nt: TGTGCCAGCAGCTTAGAATCTGAGACAGAGACCCAGTACTTC
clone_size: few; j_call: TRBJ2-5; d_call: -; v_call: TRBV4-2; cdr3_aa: CASSQDGTISQETQYF; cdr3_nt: TGTGCCAGCAGCCAAGACGGGACCATTAGCCAAGAGACCCAGTACTTC
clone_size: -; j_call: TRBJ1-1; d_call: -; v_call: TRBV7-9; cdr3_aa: CASSLSGNRAEAFF; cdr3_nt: TGTGCCAGCAGCTTATCAGGGAATCGTGCTGAAGCTTTCTTT
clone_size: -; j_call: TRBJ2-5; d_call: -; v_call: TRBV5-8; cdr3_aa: CASSLGPREETQYF; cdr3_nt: TGTGCCAGCAGCTTAGGGCCGAGGGAAGAGACCCAGTACTTC
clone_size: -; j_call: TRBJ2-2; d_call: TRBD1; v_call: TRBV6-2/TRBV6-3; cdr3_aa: CASSHRGLGTNPTGELFF; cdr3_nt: TGTGCCAGCAGTCACAGGGGGCTTGGGACTAATCCAACCGGGGAGCTGTTTTTT
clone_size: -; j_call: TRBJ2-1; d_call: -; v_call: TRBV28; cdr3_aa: CASSHLVDEQFF; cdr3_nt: TGTGCCAGCAGCCACCTCGTCGATGAGCAGTTCTTC
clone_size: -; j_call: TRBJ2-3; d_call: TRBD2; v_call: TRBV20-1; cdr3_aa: CSARRGGPTDTQYF; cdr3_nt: TGCAGTGCTAGACGGGGGGGGCCCACAGATACGCAGTATTTT
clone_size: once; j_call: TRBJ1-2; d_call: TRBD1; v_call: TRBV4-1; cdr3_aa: CASSQRGPGWGYTF; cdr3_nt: TGCGCCAGCAGCCAAAGGGGGCCTGGGTGGGGCTACACCTTC
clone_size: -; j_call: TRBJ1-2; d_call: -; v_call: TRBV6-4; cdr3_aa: CASSDYPGTRGYTF; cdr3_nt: TGTGCCAGCAGTGACTATCCAGGGACGCGGGGCTACACCTTC
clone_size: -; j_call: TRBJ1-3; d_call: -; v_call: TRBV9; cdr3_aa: CASSVEPGNTIYF; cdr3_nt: TGTGCCAGCAGCGTAGAACCTGGAAACACCATATATTTT
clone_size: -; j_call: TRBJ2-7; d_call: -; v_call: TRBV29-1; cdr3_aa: CSVLDGAGEQYF; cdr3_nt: TGCAGCGTCCTAGACGGGGCGGGTGAGCAGTACTTC
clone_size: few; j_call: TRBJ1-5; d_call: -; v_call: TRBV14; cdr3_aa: CASSQEGQGNQPQHF; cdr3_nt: TGTGCCAGCAGCCAAGAGGGGCAGGGCAATCAGCCCCAGCATTTT
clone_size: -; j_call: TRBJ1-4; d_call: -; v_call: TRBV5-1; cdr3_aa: CASSSDWTANEKLFF; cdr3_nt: TGCGCCAGCAGCTCCGACTGGACAGCTAATGAAAAACTGTTTTTT
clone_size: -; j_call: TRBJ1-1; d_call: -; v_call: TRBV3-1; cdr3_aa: CASSDHNTEAFF; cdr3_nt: TGTGCCAGCAGCGATCACAACACTGAAGCTTTCTTT
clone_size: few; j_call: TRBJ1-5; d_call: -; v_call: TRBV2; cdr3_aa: CASSERIPNQPQHF; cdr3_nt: TGCGCCAGCAGTGAACGTATACCGAATCAGCCCCAGCATTTT
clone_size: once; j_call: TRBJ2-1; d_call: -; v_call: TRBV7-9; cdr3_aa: CASSPMGFPYNEQFF; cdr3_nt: TGTGCCAGCAGCCCAATGGGGTTTCCCTACAATGAGCAGTTCTTC
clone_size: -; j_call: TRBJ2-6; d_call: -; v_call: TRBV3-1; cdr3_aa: CASSQVPVTSGANVLTF; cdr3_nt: TGTGCCAGCAGCCAAGTTCCCGTTACCTCTGGGGCCAACGTCCTGACTTTC
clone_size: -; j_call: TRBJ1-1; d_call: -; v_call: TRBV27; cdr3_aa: CASSSTVGTEAFF; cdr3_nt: TGTGCCAGCAGTTCCACCGTGGGGACTGAAGCTTTCTTT
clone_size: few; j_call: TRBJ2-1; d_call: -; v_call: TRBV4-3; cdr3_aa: CASSQDRGTAHGEQFF; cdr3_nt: TGCGCCAGCAGCCAAGATCGCGGAACAGCCCATGGGGAGCAGTTCTTC